This passage covers 16 T cell receptor beta chains from one sample sequenced in a study of blood T cell repertoires in COVID-19. The repertoire was sequenced with immunoSEQ multiplex PCR; TCRdb's copy has only in-frame clones and lacks some. The sample lists 50,000 or so clones, about 83% occurring once. The sample comprised peripheral blood. All receptors come from a man aged 35-49 years with active COVID-19.

The chain combines TRBV11-2 with TRBJ1-1; D possibly corresponds to TRBD1 (5 bases). Per germline, CDR1 SGHAT and CDR2 FQNNGV. Trimming removed 2 bases from V and 1 base from J, with 17 bases in between. The CDR3 is made up of 17 amino acids. The CDR3 DNA reads as TGTGCCAGCAGCTTAATAAGGCGGGGCGCATCGAACACTGAAGCTTTCTTT. Translated: CASSLIRRGASNTEAFF. The variable domain in full, with the rest retrieved from reference TRBV11-2 and TRBJ1-1, is EAGVAQSPRYKIIEKRQSVAFWCNPISGHATLYWYQQILGQGPKLLIQFQNNGVVDDSQLPKDRFSAERLKGVDSTLKIQPAKLEDSAVYLCASSLIRRGASNTEAFFGQGTRLTVV.

CDR3 sequence reads: CASSFRLAGGTDTQYF. The CDR3 DNA follows: TGTGCCAGCAGCTTCAGACTAGCGGGAGGCACAGATACGCAGTATTTT. J is TRBJ2-3 and V is TRBV5-6; 12 bases line up with TRBD2. The CDR3 covers 16 residues. Germline V CDR1 and CDR2: SGHDT, YYEEEE. V gave up 2 bases and J gave up 1 base; unmatched junction bases: 2. The whole variable domain, remainder taken from reference TRBV5-6 and TRBJ2-3, is DAGVTQSPTHLIKTRGQQVTLRCSPKSGHDTVSWYQQALGQGPQFIFQYYEEEERQRGNFPDRFSGHQFPNYSSELNVNALLLGDSALYLCASSFRLAGGTDTQYFGPGTRLTVL.

The chain is built from TRBV5-1 and TRBJ1-1; 8 bases line up with TRBD1. Looked up from germline, CDR1 is SGHRS and CDR2 is YFSETQ. The CDR3 runs to 16 residues. Trimming took 7 bases from V and 2 from J; bases not matched to a gene: 13. The DNA of the CDR3 is TGCGCCAGCTCCGTGGGGACAGGATGGGCCAACACTGAAGCTTTCTTT. Its protein product is CASSVGTGWANTEAFF.

This clone was seen a few times. The rearrangement joins TRBV11-3 to TRBJ1-3; perhaps TRBD1 as D (6 bases). Germline values: CDR1 SGHNT, CDR2 YENEEA. The CDR3 is made up of 14 amino acids. The V gene lost 4 bases and the J gene lost 8 bases, with 15 bases spanning the gap. DNA for the CDR3: TGTGCCAGCAGCTCCGGGACATCGAAAGACACCATATATTTT. Translation: CASSSGTSKDTIYF.

This chain links TRBV5-1 with TRBJ2-7; 7 bases align to TRBD1. J gave up 6 bases and V 4 bases, and 10 bases lay outside the gene matches. The germline V gene encodes CDR1 SGHRS and CDR2 YFSETQ. This CDR3 is 14 amino acids long. The DNA of the CDR3 is TGCGCCAGCAGCCCAATGGACAGGCTAGGCGAGCAGTACTTC. Amino acid sequence: CASSPMDRLGEQYF.

This chain connects TRBV5-1 to TRBJ1-2, with D possibly being TRBD1 (6 bases). The V gene's germline CDR1 is SGHRS and CDR2 YFSETQ. The CDR3 runs 15 residues. V lost 6 bases, J lost 2 bases, and 17 bases lay in between. In DNA form, the CDR3 reads TGCGCCAGCAAAAAGACAGGCGGAAGGAACTATGGCTACACCTTC. Translated: CASKKTGGRNYGYTF.

V and J are TRBV6-5 and TRBJ1-1; no clear D gene. CDR3 length equals 11 residues. Germline V gene lookup returns CDR1 MNHEY and CDR2 SVGAGI. CDR3 DNA: TGTGGGGAGCTCGTTCGGCCCGAAGCTTTCTTT. Translated: CGELVRPEAFF.

The genes are TRBV23-1 and TRBJ2-2; D is perhaps TRBD1 (6 bases). TRBV23-1 is filed as an ORF, its function uncertain. V gave up 2 bases and J gave up 0 bases, with 16 bases separating them. There are 18 residues in the CDR3. CDR3 protein: CASSQRTASGANTGELFF. The CDR3 DNA reads as TGCGCCAGCAGTCAACGGACAGCCTCAGGGGCGAACACCGGGGAGCTGTTTTTT.

The chain is built from TRBV19 and TRBJ2-3, with 10 bases lining up with TRBD1. This CDR3 comprises 15 residues. Germline V CDR1 and CDR2: LNHDA, SQIVND (reference sequence). With 7 bases clipped from V and 4 bases from J, the junction kept 8 bases outside the gene matches. CDR3 loop: CASTPGTGASDTQYF. In DNA, the CDR3 is TGTGCCAGTACCCCCGGGACAGGGGCATCAGATACGCAGTATTTT.

This clone showed up just once. The rearrangement joins TRBV6-5 to TRBJ1-2; D ambiguous. The CDR3 sequence is 12 residues long. V was trimmed by 7 bases and J by 4 bases, leaving 10 bases between them. Germline V gives CDR1 MNHEY, CDR2 SVGAGI. The CDR3 bases are TGTGCCAGCATGCAACAGTTCTATGGCTACACCTTC. Protein: CASMQQFYGYTF.

DNA for the CDR3: TGTGCCAGCAGCCCCCCTATGACAGGTGCGATAATGTGGACTGAAGCTTTCTTT. Amino acid sequence: CASSPPMTGAIMWTEAFF. V is TRBV21-1 and J is TRBJ1-1; the table's D call, TRBD1, has no DNA check behind it. TRBV21-1 is noted as a pseudogene. There are 18 residues in the CDR3.

The chain links TRBV7-2 to TRBJ2-7; 8 nucleotides line up with TRBD2. Trimming took 0 bases from V and 6 from J; bases not matched to a gene: 16. Germline CDR1 and CDR2: SGHTA and FQGNSA. The length of the CDR3 is 18 residues. The CDR3 DNA sequence: TGTGCCAGCAGCTTAGCCCGGACTAGCCTACCGGGGCTCTCCGAGCAGTACTTC. Translation gives CASSLARTSLPGLSEQYF. Full variable domain (remainder filled in from reference TRBV7-2 and TRBJ2-7): GAGVSQSPSNKVTEKGKDVELRCDPISGHTALYWYRQSLGQGLEFLIYFQGNSAPDKSGLPSDRFSAERTGGSVSTLTIQRTQQEDSAVYLCASSLARTSLPGLSEQYFGPGTRLTVT.

This rearrangement joins TRBV7-6 to TRBJ1-4; no definite D call. The V end was cut by 1 base, the J end by 0 bases, with 18 bases between. Germline CDR1 reads SGHVS; CDR2 reads FNYEAQ. CDR3 length equals 19 residues. The CDR3 spells CASSLGAGNEAATNEKLFF. As DNA, the CDR3 is TGTGCCAGCAGCTTAGGGGCGGGAAATGAAGCGGCAACTAATGAAAAACTGTTTTTT.

The gene calls are TRBV10-3 and TRBJ2-1; the D gene is possibly TRBD2 (6 bases). The CDR3 covers 15 residues. With 9 bases removed from V and 0 bases from J, the gap between germline ends came to 15 bases. The V gene's germline CDR1 is ENHRY and CDR2 SYGVKD. CDR3 in amino acids: CAIWDSLSSYNEQFF. The CDR3 region has the DNA TGTGCCATTTGGGACTCCCTTAGCTCCTACAATGAGCAGTTCTTC.

The J gene is TRBJ2-3, the V gene TRBV28, with TRBD2 matching 7 bases. V dropped 11 bases and J dropped 0; count of bases not matched to a gene: 11. The CDR3 has 15 residues. Looked up from germline, CDR1 is MDHEN and CDR2 is SYDVKM. CDR3 protein: CAGSSAGTSTDTQYF. The CDR3 nucleotides are TGTGCCGGGTCCTCAGCGGGGACTAGCACAGATACGCAGTATTTT.

This clone was seen a single time. The chain recombines TRBV18 with TRBJ2-3, with 12 bases matching TRBD1. The germline gives CDR1 KGHSH, CDR2 LQKENI. The CDR3 loop spans 17 amino acids. Unmatched junction bases numbered 6, after V lost 3 bases and J lost 2 bases. CDR3 loop: CASSPWDRGRFTDTQYF. CDR3 bases: TGTGCCAGCTCACCCTGGGACAGGGGGCGATTCACAGATACGCAGTATTTT.